The 12 T cell receptor beta chains below all came from one sample that was sequenced in a study of blood T cell repertoires in COVID-19. The method was immunoSEQ multiplex PCR; TCRdb's version includes in-frame clones alone and lacks a portion of them. The sample has hundreds of thousands of clones, around 83% seen once. The sample taken for sequencing was peripheral blood. All receptors come from an elderly woman with acute or convalescent COVID-19.

This clone was detected once. The CDR3, as DNA: TGTGCCAGCAAACCTTACAGGGGCAACTATGGCTACACCTTC. It yields the protein CASKPYRGNYGYTF. This rearrangement joins TRBV2 to TRBJ1-2; TRBD1 agrees at 7 bases. CDR1 SNHLY and CDR2 FYNNEI come from the germline V gene. The CDR3 is made up of 14 amino acids. V lost 7 bases, J lost 2 bases, and 7 bases stayed unmatched.

In DNA form, the CDR3 reads TGTGCCAGCAGCTTTGTGACAGGGAACTCCTACGAGCAGTACTTC. This sequence encodes CASSFVTGNSYEQYF. The V gene is TRBV5-5, the J gene TRBJ2-7; 7 bases are shared with TRBD1. Germline V gene sequence: CDR1 SGHKS, CDR2 YYEKEE (reference sequence). This CDR3 has 15 amino acids. Trimming took 2 bases from V and 0 from J; bases not matched to a gene: 5.

The chain joins TRBV5-4 to TRBJ1-1; possibly TRBD1 for D (5 bases). The CDR3 consists of 15 residues. CDR1 is SGHNT, CDR2 YYREEE, per germline (reference sequence). Trimming removed 4 bases at V and 5 bases at J, with 18 bases between. CDR3 loop: CASSLIGRGGTEAFF. CDR3 bases: TGTGCCAGCAGCCTAATCGGGAGGGGTGGGACTGAAGCTTTCTTT.

This clone was detected once. The V call is TRBV3-1 (or the pseudogene TRBV3-2), the J call TRBJ2-4; D perhaps matches TRBD1 (5 bases). V shed 4 bases and J shed 0 bases, with 10 bases lying between them. The CDR3 is made up of 15 amino acids. Germline CDR1 is LGHDT and CDR2 is YNNKEL (reference sequence). CDR3 sequence reads: CASSPTGLAKNIQYF. The CDR3 DNA is TGTGCCAGCAGCCCCACAGGATTAGCCAAAAACATTCAGTACTTC.

The rearrangement joins TRBV7-3 to TRBJ2-1, with TRBD2 identical over 10 bases. The length of the CDR3 is 14 residues. Per germline, CDR1 SGHTA and CDR2 FQGTGA. After removal of 1 base from V and 7 bases from J, the junction contained 1 base not matched to a gene. For the CDR3, the DNA is TGTGCCAGCAGCTTAAGAGCGGGGGGGAATGAGCAGTTCTTC. This codes for CASSLRAGGNEQFF.

The chain has TRBV27 and TRBJ1-5, with 9 bases aligning to TRBD1. V was clipped by 2 bases and J by 3 bases; unmatched bases: 5. The CDR3 length is 16 residues. Germline V gene sequence: CDR1 MNHEY, CDR2 SMNVEV (reference sequence). In DNA form, the CDR3 reads TGTGCCAGCAGTTTAGTGGGGACAGGGAACAATCAGCCCCAGCATTTT. Protein: CASSLVGTGNNQPQHF.

This clone was counted only a few times. The V and J genes are TRBV12-5 and TRBJ1-6, with no clear D. Trimming stripped 5 bases from V and 3 bases from J, with 14 bases between. The CDR3 consists of 16 residues. Germline CDR1 and CDR2: LGHNT and FRNRAP. The CDR3 sequence: CASGQRLPHYNSPLHF. The CDR3 nucleotides are TGTGCTAGTGGTCAGAGGTTGCCCCACTATAATTCACCCCTCCACTTT.

V usage is TRBV2 and J usage is TRBJ1-1, with D possibly being TRBD1 (6 bases). Trimming cost V 3 bases and J 7 bases, with 15 bases left between them. CDR3 length: 14 residues. Germline CDR1 is SNHLY and CDR2 is FYNNEI. CDR3 bases: TGTGCCAGCAGTGACGGCAGGGGCATCGTTGAAGCTTTCTTT. Its protein product is CASSDGRGIVEAFF.

CDR3 nucleotide sequence: TGTGCCAGCAGCTTGGGCGGTAGGGGGCGCGGTGAGACCCAGTACTTC. This encodes CASSLGGRGRGETQYF. This chain connects TRBV5-4 to TRBJ2-5, with 7 bases fitting TRBD1. V trimming: 0 bases; J trimming: 5 bases; junction bases outside the gene matches: 10. The germline gives CDR1 SGHNT, CDR2 YYREEE (reference sequence). The CDR3 sequence is 16 residues long. The variable domain in full, with the rest retrieved from reference TRBV5-4 and TRBJ2-5, is ETGVTQSPTHLIKTRGQQVTLRCSSQSGHNTVSWYQQALGQGPQFIFQYYREEENGRGNFPPRFSGLQFPNYSSELNVNALELDDSALYLCASSLGGRGRGETQYFGPGTRLLVL.

The chain uses TRBV19 and TRBJ1-5; a possible D gene is TRBD1 (6 bases). V shed 3 bases and J shed 0 bases, with 21 bases lying between them. CDR3 length: 19 amino acids. The germline gives CDR1 LNHDA, CDR2 SQIVND (reference sequence). CDR3 in DNA: TGTGCCAGTAGTATCCGTTTCAGGGGCTATATCGATAGCAATCAGCCCCAGCATTTT. Protein: CASSIRFRGYIDSNQPQHF.

The J gene is TRBJ2-1, the V gene TRBV6-1, with TRBD2 matching over 14 bases. J lost 8 bases, V lost 3 bases, and 6 bases had no gene match. Per the germline V gene, CDR1 is MNHNS and CDR2 is SASEGT. This CDR3 comprises 16 residues. The CDR3 region has the DNA TGTGCCAGCAGTGATCCGGGACTAGCGGGGGCGTATGAGCAGTTCTTC. Protein product: CASSDPGLAGAYEQFF.

This clone has a handful of counts. The gene calls are TRBV11-2 and TRBJ2-5; tentatively, D is TRBD1 (5 bases). The CDR3 has 15 residues. The V gene lost 5 bases and the J gene lost 1 base, with 14 bases spanning the gap. Germline values: CDR1 SGHAT, CDR2 FQNNGV. CDR3: CASSPRGTGQETQYF. In nucleotides, the CDR3 is TGTGCCAGCAGCCCAAGGGGAACGGGCCAAGAGACCCAGTACTTC.